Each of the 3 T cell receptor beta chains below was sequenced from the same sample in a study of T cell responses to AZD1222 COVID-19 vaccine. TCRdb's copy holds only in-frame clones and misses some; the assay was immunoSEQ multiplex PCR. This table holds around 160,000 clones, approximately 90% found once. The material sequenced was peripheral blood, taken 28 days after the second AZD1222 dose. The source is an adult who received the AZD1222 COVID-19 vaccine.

The CDR3 region has the DNA TGCGCCAGCAGCTTGGACAGGGGTCCTGAAGCTTTCTTT. Its protein product is CASSLDRGPEAFF. The chain recombines TRBV5-1 with TRBJ1-1; 7 bases map to TRBD1. J lost 6 bases, V lost 0 bases, and 2 bases had no gene match. CDR3 length: 13 residues. CDR1 SGHRS and CDR2 YFSETQ come from the germline V gene.

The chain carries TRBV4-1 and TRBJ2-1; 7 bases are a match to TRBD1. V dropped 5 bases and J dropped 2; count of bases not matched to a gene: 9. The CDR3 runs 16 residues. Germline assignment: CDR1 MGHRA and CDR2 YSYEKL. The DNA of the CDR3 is TGCGCCAGCAGCAATGGAGAGGGGGCTCCCTACAATGAGCAGTTCTTC. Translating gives CASSNGEGAPYNEQFF.

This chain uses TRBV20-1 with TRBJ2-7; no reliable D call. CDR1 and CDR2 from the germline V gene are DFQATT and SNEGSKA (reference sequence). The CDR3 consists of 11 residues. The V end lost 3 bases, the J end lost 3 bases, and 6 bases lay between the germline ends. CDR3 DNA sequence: TGCAGTGCTAGCCCCTACTACGAGCAGTACTTC. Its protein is CSASPYYEQYF.